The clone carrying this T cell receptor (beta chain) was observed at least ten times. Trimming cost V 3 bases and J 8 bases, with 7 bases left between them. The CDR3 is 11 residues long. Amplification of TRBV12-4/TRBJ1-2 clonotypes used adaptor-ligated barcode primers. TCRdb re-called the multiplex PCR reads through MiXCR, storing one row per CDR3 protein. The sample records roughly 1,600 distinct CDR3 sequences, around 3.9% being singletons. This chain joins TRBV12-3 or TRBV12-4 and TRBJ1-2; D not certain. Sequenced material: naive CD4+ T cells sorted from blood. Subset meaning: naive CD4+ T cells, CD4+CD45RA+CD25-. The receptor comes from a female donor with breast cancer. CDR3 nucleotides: TGTGCCAGCAGTTTCGGAGGCGGCTACACCTTC. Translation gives CASSFGGGYTF.